This record covers a single TCR beta chain. Its antigen remains unidentified. The sample is drawn from a study of cytomegalovirus exposure and HLA in healthy donors. Study-wide context: Membership in the Caucasian-associated ancestry cluster was found for 75% to 85% of roughly 400 genotyped donors.

Findings and caveats of the study: Altogether, 160 or so TCR beta chains were recorded as cytomegalovirus-associated. Being indistinguishable, some V segments were excluded, TRBV6-2 and TRBV6-3 among them.

V gave up 6 bases and J gave up 5 bases, with 19 bases separating them. This CDR3 is built from 15 residues. Germline CDR1 and CDR2: KGHSY and FQNENV. PCR involved 60 Vbeta and 13 Jbeta primers. Per the original data handling: As a later analysis found, there were 82 million or so unique TCR beta chains, of which around 9.9 million were shared. Data came from immunoSEQ multiplex PCR; TCRdb stores just in-frame clones and leaves some out. V, J and clone size reflect that table, while D and trimming were determined from the DNA. Among 150,000 to 200,000 clones, around 72% were seen once, and the ten largest hold 3.1%.

The chain couples TRBV16 to TRBJ1-2, with D possibly TRBD1 on 6 matching bases. The clonotype comes from a woman aged 45 to 65 in good health and CMV-seropositive. Source material: PBMCs. Here the CDR3 reads CASRPPRQGSYGYTF. The CDR3 region has the DNA TGTGCCAGCAGGCCGCCCCGGCAGGGGTCTTATGGCTACACCTTC.